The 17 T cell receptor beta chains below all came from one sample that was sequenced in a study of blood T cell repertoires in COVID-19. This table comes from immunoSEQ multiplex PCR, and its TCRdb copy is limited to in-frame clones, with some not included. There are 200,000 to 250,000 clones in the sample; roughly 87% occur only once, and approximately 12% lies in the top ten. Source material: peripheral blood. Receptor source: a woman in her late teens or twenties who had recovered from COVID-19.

CDR3 nucleotide sequence: TGTGCCACCAGCGAGCAGGGGGCGTTTGGCAATCAGCCCCAGCATTTT. Translating gives CATSEQGAFGNQPQHF. V and J are TRBV15 and TRBJ1-5, with TRBD1 matching over 8 bases. Germline CDR1 reads LNHNV; CDR2 reads YYDKDF (reference sequence). The V and J ends lost 5 bases and 2 bases, in that order; junction bases with no gene match: 8. CDR3 size: 16 residues. The full variable domain, its missing parts supplied by reference TRBV15 and TRBJ1-5, is DAMVIQNPRYQVTQFGKPVTLSCSQTLNHNVMYWYQQKSSQAPKLLFHYYDKDFNNEADTPDNFQSRRPNTSFCFLDIRSPGLGDTAMYLCATSEQGAFGNQPQHFGDGTRLSIL.

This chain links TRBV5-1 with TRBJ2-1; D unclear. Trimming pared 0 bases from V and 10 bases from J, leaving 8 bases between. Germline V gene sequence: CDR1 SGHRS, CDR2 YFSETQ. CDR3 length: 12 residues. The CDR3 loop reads CASSLDYGEQFF. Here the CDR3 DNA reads TGCGCCAGCAGCTTGGACTATGGGGAGCAGTTCTTC. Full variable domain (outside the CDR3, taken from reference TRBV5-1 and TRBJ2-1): KAGVTQTPRYLIKTRGQQVTLSCSPISGHRSVSWYQQTPGQGLQFLFEYFSETQRNKGNFPGRFSGRQFSNSRSEMNVSTLELGDSALYLCASSLDYGEQFFGPGTRLTVL.

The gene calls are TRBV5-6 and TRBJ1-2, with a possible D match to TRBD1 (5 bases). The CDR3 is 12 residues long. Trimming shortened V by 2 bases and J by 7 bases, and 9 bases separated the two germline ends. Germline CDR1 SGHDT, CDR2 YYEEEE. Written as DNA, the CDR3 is TGTGCCAGCAGCTTAGGAGGGGCTGGCTACACCTTC. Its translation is CASSLGGAGYTF.

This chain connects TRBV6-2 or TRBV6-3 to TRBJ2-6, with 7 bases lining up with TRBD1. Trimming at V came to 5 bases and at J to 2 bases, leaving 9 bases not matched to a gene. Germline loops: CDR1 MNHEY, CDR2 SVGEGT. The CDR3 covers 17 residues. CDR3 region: CASSPLQGFPGANVLTF. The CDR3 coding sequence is TGTGCCAGCAGTCCCCTACAGGGGTTCCCTGGGGCCAACGTCCTGACTTTC.

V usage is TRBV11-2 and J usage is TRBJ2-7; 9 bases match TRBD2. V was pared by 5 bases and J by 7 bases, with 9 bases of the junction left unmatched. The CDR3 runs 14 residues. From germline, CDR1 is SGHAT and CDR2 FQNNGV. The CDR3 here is CASSGLARAGEQYF. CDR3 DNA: TGTGCCAGCAGCGGACTAGCGCGAGCTGGTGAGCAGTACTTC.

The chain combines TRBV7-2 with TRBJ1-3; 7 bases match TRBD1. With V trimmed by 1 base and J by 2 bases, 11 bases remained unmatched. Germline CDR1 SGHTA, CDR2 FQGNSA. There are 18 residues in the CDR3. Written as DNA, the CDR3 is TGTGCCAGCAGCTTAGTAGGTTGGCAGGGGGTCCCTGGAAACACCATATATTTT. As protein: CASSLVGWQGVPGNTIYF.

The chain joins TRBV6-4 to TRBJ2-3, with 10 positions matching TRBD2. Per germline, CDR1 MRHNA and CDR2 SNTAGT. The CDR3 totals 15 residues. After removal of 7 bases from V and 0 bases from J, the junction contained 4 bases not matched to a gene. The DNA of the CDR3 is TGTGCCAGCACCAAGACTAGCGGGAGCACAGATACGCAGTATTTT. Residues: CASTKTSGSTDTQYF.

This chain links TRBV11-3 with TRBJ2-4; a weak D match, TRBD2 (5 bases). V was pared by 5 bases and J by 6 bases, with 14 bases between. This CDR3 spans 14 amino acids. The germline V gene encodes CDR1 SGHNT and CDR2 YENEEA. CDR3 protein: CASSQTGFGNIQYF. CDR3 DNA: TGTGCCAGCAGCCAGACGGGGTTCGGAAACATTCAGTACTTC. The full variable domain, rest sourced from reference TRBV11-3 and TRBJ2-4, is EAGVVQSPRYKIIEKKQPVAFWCNPISGHNTLYWYLQNLGQGPELLIRYENEEAVDDSQLPKDRFSAERLKGVDSTLKIQPAELGDSAVYLCASSQTGFGNIQYFGAGTRLSVL.

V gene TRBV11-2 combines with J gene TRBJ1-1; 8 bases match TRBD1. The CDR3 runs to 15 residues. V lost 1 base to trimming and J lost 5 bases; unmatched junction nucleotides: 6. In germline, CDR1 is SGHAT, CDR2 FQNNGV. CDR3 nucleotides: TGTGCCAGCAGCTTAGGGGGCAGGGGGCGGACTGAAGCTTTCTTT. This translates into CASSLGGRGRTEAFF.

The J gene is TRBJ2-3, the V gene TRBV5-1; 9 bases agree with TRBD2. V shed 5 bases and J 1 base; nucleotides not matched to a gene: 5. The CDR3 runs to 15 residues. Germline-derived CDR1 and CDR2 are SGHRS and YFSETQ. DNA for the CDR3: TGCGCCAGCAGGGTAATAGCGGGGGGCACAGATACGCAGTATTTT. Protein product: CASRVIAGGTDTQYF.

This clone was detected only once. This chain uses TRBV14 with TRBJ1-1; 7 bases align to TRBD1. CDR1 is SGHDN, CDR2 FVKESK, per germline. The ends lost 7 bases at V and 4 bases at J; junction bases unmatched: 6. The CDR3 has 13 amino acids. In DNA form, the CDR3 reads TGTGCCAGCAACCCGACAGGGCTCACTGAAGCTTTCTTT. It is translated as CASNPTGLTEAFF.

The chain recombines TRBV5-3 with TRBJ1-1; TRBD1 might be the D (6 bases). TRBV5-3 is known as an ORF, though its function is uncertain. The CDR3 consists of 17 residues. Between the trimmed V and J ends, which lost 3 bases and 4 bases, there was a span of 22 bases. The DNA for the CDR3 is TGTGCCAGAAGCTCCCTACAGGGCGGTTTGGGGAGCACTGAAGCTTTCTTT. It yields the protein CARSSLQGGLGSTEAFF.

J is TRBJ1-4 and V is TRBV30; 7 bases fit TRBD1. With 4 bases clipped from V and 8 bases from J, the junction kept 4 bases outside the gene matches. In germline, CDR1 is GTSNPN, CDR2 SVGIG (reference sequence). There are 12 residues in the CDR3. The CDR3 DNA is TGTGCCTGGACCGGGACAGACGAAAAACTGTTTTTT. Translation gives CAWTGTDEKLFF.

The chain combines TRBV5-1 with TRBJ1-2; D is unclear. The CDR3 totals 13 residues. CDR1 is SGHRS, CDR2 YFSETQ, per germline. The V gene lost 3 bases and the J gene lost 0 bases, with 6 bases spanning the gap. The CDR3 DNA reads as TGCGCCAGCAGCTATGGAGCTAACTATGGCTACACCTTC. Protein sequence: CASSYGANYGYTF.

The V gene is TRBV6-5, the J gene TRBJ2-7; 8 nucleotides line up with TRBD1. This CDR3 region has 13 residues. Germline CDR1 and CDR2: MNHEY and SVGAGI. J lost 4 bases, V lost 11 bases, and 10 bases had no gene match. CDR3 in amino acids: CACWTGSYYEQYF. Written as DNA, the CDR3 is TGTGCCTGTTGGACAGGGAGTTATTACGAGCAGTACTTC.

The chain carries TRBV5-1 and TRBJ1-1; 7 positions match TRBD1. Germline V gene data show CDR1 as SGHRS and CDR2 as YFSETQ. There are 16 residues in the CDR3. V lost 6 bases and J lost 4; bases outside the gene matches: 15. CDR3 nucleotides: TGCGCCAGCACCCCTTTGACAGGGCCAAGAGGCACTGAAGCTTTCTTT. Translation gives CASTPLTGPRGTEAFF. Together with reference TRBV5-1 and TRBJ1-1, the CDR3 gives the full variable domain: KAGVTQTPRYLIKTRGQQVTLSCSPISGHRSVSWYQQTPGQGLQFLFEYFSETQRNKGNFPGRFSGRQFSNSRSEMNVSTLELGDSALYLCASTPLTGPRGTEAFFGQGTRLTVV.

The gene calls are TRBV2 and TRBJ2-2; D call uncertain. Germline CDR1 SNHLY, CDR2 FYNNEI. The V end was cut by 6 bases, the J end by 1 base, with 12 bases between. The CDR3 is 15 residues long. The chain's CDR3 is CASRQRTVNTGELFF. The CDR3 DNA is TGTGCCAGCAGACAAAGAACAGTGAACACCGGGGAGCTGTTTTTT.